These 16 T cell receptor beta chains came from one sample sequenced in a study of patients and donors after allogeneic stem cell transplantation. TCRdb reprocessed the RT-PCR reads via MiXCR and lists one record per CDR3 protein. The table has approximately 17,000 distinct CDR3 sequences, 27% seen once. Sequencing was done on a sample of blood, either unsorted or a sorted T cell fraction (not recorded which). All receptors come from a human donor who was either an allogeneic HSCT recipient or a stem cell or donor lymphocyte infusion donor (not recorded which). It is not recorded whose cells these are; they may come from a transplant donor.

The chain carries TRBV6-5 and TRBJ1-2, with D perhaps TRBD1 (6 bases). This CDR3 is built from 13 residues. CDR1 is MNHEY, CDR2 SVGAGI, per germline. V shed 0 bases and J shed 4 bases, with 6 bases lying between them. The CDR3 sequence is CASSYSGGYGYTF. The CDR3 DNA sequence: TGTGCCAGCAGTTACTCAGGGGGCTATGGCTACACCTTC.

V usage is TRBV9 and J usage is TRBJ1-3, with a tentative D call TRBD1 (5 bases). Deletions cut 4 bases from V and 0 bases from J, with 14 bases between. The germline V gene has CDR1 SGDLS and CDR2 YYNGEE. The length of the CDR3 is 16 residues. The CDR3 is CASSTRIDSSGNTIYF. The CDR3 nucleotides read TGTGCCAGCAGCACCCGAATCGACAGCTCTGGAAACACCATATATTTT.

This chain uses TRBV5-1 with TRBJ1-4; no clear D. CDR1 SGHRS and CDR2 YFSETQ come from the germline V gene. The CDR3 is 13 amino acids. Trimming pared 3 bases from V and 3 bases from J, leaving 6 bases between. The CDR3 sequence: CASSSIPNEKLFF. The CDR3 nucleotides read TGCGCCAGCAGCTCCATTCCTAATGAAAAACTGTTTTTT.

The V gene is TRBV21-1, the J gene TRBJ2-7; the DNA was not compared with TRBD2, the D call given in the table. TRBV21-1 is flagged as a pseudogene. This CDR3 region has 16 residues. CDR3 bases: TGTGCCAGCAGCAAATATCCCGCCGCCGGGGTCTACGAGCAGTACTTC. The encoded protein is CASSKYPAAGVYEQYF.

The rearrangement uses TRBV30 and TRBJ2-3, with unresolved D. This CDR3 comprises 12 residues. Per germline, CDR1 GTSNPN and CDR2 SVGIG (reference sequence). Trimming removed 3 bases from V and 6 bases from J, with 10 bases in between. Written as DNA, the CDR3 is TGTGCCTGGAGACCTAGATCCGATACGCAGTATTTT. Amino acids: CAWRPRSDTQYF.

This clonotype is judged medium-sized. The chain combines TRBV20-1 with TRBJ1-4; D unresolved. Germline V gene data show CDR1 as DFQATT and CDR2 as SNEGSKA (reference sequence). Trimming removed 4 bases from V and 0 bases from J, with 12 bases in between. The CDR3 is 15 residues long. The CDR3: CSAKPSSPTNEKLFF. The DNA for the CDR3 is TGCAGTGCTAAGCCTTCATCACCAACTAATGAAAAACTGTTTTTT.

The V call is TRBV7-6, the J call TRBJ1-6, with D maybe TRBD1 (5 bases). The V gene's germline CDR1 is SGHVS and CDR2 FNYEAQ. There are 14 residues in the CDR3. V lost 3 bases, J lost 4 bases, and 7 bases lay in between. The chain's CDR3 is CASSFDSYNSPLHF. For the CDR3, the DNA is TGTGCCAGCAGCTTCGACAGTTATAATTCACCCCTCCACTTT.

This chain joins TRBV19 and TRBJ2-5; TRBD1 aligns across 7 bases. The CDR3 runs 13 residues. The germline V gene encodes CDR1 LNHDA and CDR2 SQIVND (reference sequence). The ends lost 4 bases at V and 3 bases at J; junction bases unmatched: 2. CDR3 bases: TGTGCCAGTAGTACGACAGGGAAAGAGACCCAGTACTTC. Its translation is CASSTTGKETQYF.

This clonotype was observed at least ten times. The chain has TRBV10-3 and TRBJ1-5; 7 bases are shared with TRBD1. The CDR3 has 16 amino acids. V was clipped by 8 bases and J by 5 bases; unmatched bases: 15. Germline assignment: CDR1 ENHRY and CDR2 SYGVKD. The CDR3 bases are TGTGCCATCGGAGGATTAGACAGGGAGGGGGATCAGCCCCAGCATTTT. It is translated as CAIGGLDREGDQPQHF.

This clonotype was detected only a few times. This chain links TRBV12-3 or TRBV12-4 with TRBJ2-3, with D perhaps matching TRBD1 (6 bases). This CDR3 has 14 residues. V lost 5 bases and J lost 5, with 14 bases in between. CDR3 sequence reads: CASSLRGTGDTQYF. DNA for the CDR3: TGTGCCAGCAGTCTCAGGGGTACGGGAGATACGCAGTATTTT.

This rearrangement joins TRBV20-1 to TRBJ1-5; 7 bases line up with TRBD1. Germline-derived CDR1 and CDR2 are DFQATT and SNEGSKA (reference sequence). The J segment lost 5 bases and the V segment lost 6 bases, leaving 4 bases of the junction unmatched. The CDR3 runs to 12 residues. In nucleotides, the CDR3 is TGCAGTGCCCGGACAGGTGATCAGCCCCAGCATTTT. It specifies CSARTGDQPQHF.

This clonotype was seen at least ten times. The V and J genes are TRBV29-1 and TRBJ1-1; possibly TRBD1 for D (5 bases). The V and J ends lost 7 bases and 4 bases respectively, with 19 bases between them. This CDR3 has 14 residues. Germline V lookup: CDR1 SQVTM, CDR2 ANQGSEA. Here the CDR3 DNA reads TGCAGCGGTCTGGGGGGGGTGGAAGGCACTGAAGCTTTCTTT. It is translated as CSGLGGVEGTEAFF.

By share of the sample, this clonotype is medium-sized. This chain uses TRBV12-3 or TRBV12-4 with TRBJ1-1; TRBD1 agrees at 8 bases. With V trimmed by 6 bases and J by 4 bases, 10 bases remained unmatched. The CDR3 runs to 15 residues. This chain's CDR3 is CASSRRAGGTTEAFF. In DNA, the CDR3 is TGTGCCAGCAGCCGCAGGGCAGGGGGCACCACTGAAGCTTTCTTT.

This rearrangement joins TRBV7-2 to TRBJ1-1, with unresolved D. V lost 3 bases and J lost 2, with 10 bases in between. The CDR3 is 14 amino acids. CDR1 is SGHTA, CDR2 FQGNSA, per germline. CDR3 bases: TGTGCCAGCAGCTTGGCGGCCCGTAACACTGAAGCTTTCTTT. Protein sequence: CASSLAARNTEAFF.

This chain connects TRBV7-9 to TRBJ1-6; D possibly corresponds to TRBD1 (5 bases). CDR1 is SEHNR and CDR2 is FQNEAQ in the germline V gene (reference sequence). The CDR3 is made up of 16 amino acids. With 4 bases removed from V and 8 bases from J, the gap between germline ends came to 18 bases. CDR3 protein: CASSYLNPLGDSPLHF. In nucleotides, the CDR3 is TGTGCCAGCAGCTACCTGAACCCATTGGGGGATTCACCCCTCCACTTT.

The chain joins TRBV20-1 to TRBJ1-1; no definite D call. Trimming pared 4 bases from V and 8 bases from J, leaving 5 bases between. The CDR3 contains 9 residues. Germline assignment: CDR1 DFQATT and CDR2 SNEGSKA (reference sequence). CDR3 region: CSATQEAFF. DNA of the CDR3: TGCAGTGCTACGCAAGAAGCTTTCTTT.